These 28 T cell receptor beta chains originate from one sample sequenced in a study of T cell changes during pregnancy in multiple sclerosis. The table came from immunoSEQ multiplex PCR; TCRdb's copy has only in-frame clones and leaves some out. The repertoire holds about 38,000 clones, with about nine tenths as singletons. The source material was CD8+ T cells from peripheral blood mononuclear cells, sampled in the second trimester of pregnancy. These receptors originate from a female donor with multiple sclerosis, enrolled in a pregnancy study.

The CDR3 region is CASSERWGGRGTDTQYF. DNA for the CDR3: TGTGCCAGCAGTGAGAGGTGGGGCGGGAGGGGCACAGATACGCAGTATTTT. The chain combines TRBV6-1 with TRBJ2-3; TRBD2 agrees at 9 bases. This CDR3 has 17 residues. The germline V gene has CDR1 MNHNS and CDR2 SASEGT. J gave up 1 base and V 3 bases, and 8 bases lay outside the gene matches.

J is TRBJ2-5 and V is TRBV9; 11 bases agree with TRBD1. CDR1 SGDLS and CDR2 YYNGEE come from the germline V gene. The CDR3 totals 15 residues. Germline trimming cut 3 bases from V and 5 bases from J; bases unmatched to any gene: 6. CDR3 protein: CASSGGQGAGETQYF. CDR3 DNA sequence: TGTGCCAGCAGCGGTGGACAGGGGGCTGGGGAGACCCAGTACTTC. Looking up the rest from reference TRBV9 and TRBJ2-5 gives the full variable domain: DSGVTQTPKHLITATGQRVTLRCSPRSGDLSVYWYQQSLDQGLQFLIQYYNGEERAKGNILERFSAQQFPDLHSELNLSSLELGDSALYFCASSGGQGAGETQYFGPGTRLLVL.

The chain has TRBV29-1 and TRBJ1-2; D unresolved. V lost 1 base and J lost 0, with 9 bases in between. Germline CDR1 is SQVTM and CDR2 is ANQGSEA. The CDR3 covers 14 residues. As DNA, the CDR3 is TGCAGCGTTGAAGGATCGCAGTCTAACTATGGCTACACCTTC. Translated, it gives CSVEGSQSNYGYTF.

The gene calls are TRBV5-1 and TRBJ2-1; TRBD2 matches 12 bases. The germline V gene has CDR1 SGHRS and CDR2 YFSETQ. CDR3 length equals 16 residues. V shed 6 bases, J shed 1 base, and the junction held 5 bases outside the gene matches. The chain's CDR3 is CASTLTSGSSYNEQFF. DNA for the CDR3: TGCGCCAGCACCCTGACTAGCGGGAGTTCCTACAATGAGCAGTTCTTC. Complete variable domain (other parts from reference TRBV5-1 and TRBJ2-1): KAGVTQTPRYLIKTRGQQVTLSCSPISGHRSVSWYQQTPGQGLQFLFEYFSETQRNKGNFPGRFSGRQFSNSRSEMNVSTLELGDSALYLCASTLTSGSSYNEQFFGPGTRLTVL.

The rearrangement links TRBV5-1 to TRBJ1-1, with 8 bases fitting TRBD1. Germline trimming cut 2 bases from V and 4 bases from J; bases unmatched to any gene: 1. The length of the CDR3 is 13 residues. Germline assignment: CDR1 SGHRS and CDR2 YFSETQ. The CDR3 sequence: CASSLTGGTEAFF. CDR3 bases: TGCGCCAGCAGCTTAACAGGGGGCACTGAAGCTTTCTTT.

In nucleotides, the CDR3 is TGTGCCACCACCCCCTCGGACAGGGCCTACGAGCAGTACTTC. It encodes CATTPSDRAYEQYF. The chain uses TRBV19 and TRBJ2-7; 8 nucleotides align to TRBD1. Germline CDR1 is LNHDA and CDR2 is SQIVND (reference sequence). The CDR3 sequence is 14 residues long. The V gene end was trimmed by 10 bases and the J gene end by 2 bases; junction bases not matched to a gene: 10. Full variable domain (outside the CDR3, taken from reference TRBV19 and TRBJ2-7): DGGITQSPKYLFRKEGQNVTLSCEQNLNHDAMYWYRQDPGQGLRLIYYSQIVNDFQKGDIAEGYSVSREKKESFPLTVTSAQKNPTAFYLCATTPSDRAYEQYFGPGTRLTVT.

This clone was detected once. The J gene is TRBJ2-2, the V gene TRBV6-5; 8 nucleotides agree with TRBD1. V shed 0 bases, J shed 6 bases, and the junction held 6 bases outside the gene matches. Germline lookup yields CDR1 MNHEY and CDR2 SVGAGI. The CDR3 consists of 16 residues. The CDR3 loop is CASSYSRQGAPGELFF. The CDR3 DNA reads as TGTGCCAGCAGTTACTCGAGGCAGGGGGCGCCCGGGGAGCTGTTTTTT.

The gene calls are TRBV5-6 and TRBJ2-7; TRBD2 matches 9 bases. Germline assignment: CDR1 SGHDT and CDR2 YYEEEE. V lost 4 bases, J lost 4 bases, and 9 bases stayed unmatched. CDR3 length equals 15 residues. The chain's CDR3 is CASSTRSGGVYEQYF. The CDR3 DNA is TGTGCCAGCAGCACCCGTAGCGGGGGTGTTTACGAGCAGTACTTC.

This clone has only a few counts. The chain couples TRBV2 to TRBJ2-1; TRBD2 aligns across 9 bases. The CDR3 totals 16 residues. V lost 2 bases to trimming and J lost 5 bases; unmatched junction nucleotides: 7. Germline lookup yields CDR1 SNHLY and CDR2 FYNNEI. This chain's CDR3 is CASSEKTSGYNNEQFF. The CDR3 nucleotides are TGTGCCAGCAGTGAAAAAACTAGCGGGTATAACAATGAGCAGTTCTTC.

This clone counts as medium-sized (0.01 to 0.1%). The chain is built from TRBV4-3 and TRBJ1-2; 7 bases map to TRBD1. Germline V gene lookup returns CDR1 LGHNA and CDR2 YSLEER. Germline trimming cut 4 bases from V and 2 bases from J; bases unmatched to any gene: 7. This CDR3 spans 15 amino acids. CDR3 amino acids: CASSRRTGPNYGYTF. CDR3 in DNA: TGCGCCAGCAGCCGAAGGACAGGCCCAAACTATGGCTACACCTTC.

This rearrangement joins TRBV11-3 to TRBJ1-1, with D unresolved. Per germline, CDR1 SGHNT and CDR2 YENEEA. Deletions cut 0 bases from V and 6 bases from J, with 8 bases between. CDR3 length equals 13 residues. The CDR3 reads CASSLDLGAEAFF. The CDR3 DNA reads TGTGCCAGCAGCTTAGATCTGGGAGCTGAAGCTTTCTTT.

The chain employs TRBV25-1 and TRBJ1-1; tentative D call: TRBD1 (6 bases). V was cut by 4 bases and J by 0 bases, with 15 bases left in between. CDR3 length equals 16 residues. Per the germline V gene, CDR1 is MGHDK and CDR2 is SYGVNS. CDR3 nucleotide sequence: TGTGCCAGCAGTGCTATCGGGACACCCATGAACACTGAAGCTTTCTTT. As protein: CASSAIGTPMNTEAFF.

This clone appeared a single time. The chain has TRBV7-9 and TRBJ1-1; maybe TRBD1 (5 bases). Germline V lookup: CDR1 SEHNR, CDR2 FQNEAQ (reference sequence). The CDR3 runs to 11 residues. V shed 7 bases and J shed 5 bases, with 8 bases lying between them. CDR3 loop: CASMQGTEAFF. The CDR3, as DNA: TGTGCCAGCATGCAGGGAACTGAAGCTTTCTTT.

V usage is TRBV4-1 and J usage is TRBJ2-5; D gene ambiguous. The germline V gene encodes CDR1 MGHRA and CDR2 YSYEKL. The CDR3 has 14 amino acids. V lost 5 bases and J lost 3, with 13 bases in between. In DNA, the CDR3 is TGCGCCAGCAGCTACTCGACTGGAAAAGAGACCCAGTACTTC. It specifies CASSYSTGKETQYF.

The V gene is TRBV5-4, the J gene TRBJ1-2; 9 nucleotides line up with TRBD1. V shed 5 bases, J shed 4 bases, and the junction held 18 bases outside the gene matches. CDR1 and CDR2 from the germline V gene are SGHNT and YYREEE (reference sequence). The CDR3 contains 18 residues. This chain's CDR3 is CASRPIPGQGSITYGYTF. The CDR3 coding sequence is TGTGCCAGCAGACCGATACCGGGACAGGGATCCATCACCTATGGCTACACCTTC.

CDR3 coding DNA: TGTGCCAGTACCATAGCGGGATTTGACAATGAGCAGTTCTTC. Protein product: CASTIAGFDNEQFF. V is TRBV19 and J is TRBJ2-1; TRBD2 agrees at 8 bases. V lost 7 bases to trimming and J lost 5 bases; unmatched junction nucleotides: 7. Germline V gives CDR1 LNHDA, CDR2 SQIVND (reference sequence). CDR3 length: 14 residues.

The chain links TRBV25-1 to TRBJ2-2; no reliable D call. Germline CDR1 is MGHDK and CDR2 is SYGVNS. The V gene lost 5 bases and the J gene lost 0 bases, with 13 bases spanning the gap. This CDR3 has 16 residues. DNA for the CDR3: TGTGCCAGCAGTTTCCCCGGCGGCCCGAACACCGGGGAGCTGTTTTTT. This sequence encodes CASSFPGGPNTGELFF.

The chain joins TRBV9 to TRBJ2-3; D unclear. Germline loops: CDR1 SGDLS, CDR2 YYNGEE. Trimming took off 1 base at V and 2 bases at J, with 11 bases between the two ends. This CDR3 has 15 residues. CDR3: CASSVYGRLTDTQYF. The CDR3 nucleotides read TGTGCCAGCAGCGTATATGGCAGGCTCACAGATACGCAGTATTTT.

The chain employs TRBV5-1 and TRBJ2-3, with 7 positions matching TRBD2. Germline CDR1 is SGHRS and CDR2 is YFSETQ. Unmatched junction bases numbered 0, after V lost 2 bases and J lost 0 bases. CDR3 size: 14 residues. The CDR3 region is CASSFSGSTDTQYF. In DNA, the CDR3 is TGCGCCAGCAGCTTTAGCGGGAGCACAGATACGCAGTATTTT.

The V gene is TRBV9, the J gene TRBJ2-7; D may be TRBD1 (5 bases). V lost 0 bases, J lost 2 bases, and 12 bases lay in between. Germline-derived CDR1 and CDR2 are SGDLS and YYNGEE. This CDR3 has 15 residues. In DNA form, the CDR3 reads TGTGCCAGCAGCGTAGCGGCAGGGAACACCTACGAGCAGTACTTC. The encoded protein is CASSVAAGNTYEQYF.

CDR3 protein: CASAPSEGAGRGTQYF. The CDR3 DNA sequence: TGTGCTAGTGCCCCATCCGAGGGGGCAGGTAGGGGTACGCAGTATTTT. The chain has TRBV12-5 and TRBJ2-3, with 7 nucleotides matching TRBD1. From germline, CDR1 is LGHNT and CDR2 FRNRAP. The CDR3 is 16 residues long. J was trimmed by 8 bases and V by 7 bases; bases with no gene match: 18. Complete variable domain (other parts from reference TRBV12-5 and TRBJ2-3): DARVTQTPRHKVTEMGQEVTMRCQPILGHNTVFWYRQTMMQGLELLAYFRNRAPLDDSGMPKDRFSAEMPDATLATLKIQPSEPRDSAVYFCASAPSEGAGRGTQYFGPGTRLTVL.

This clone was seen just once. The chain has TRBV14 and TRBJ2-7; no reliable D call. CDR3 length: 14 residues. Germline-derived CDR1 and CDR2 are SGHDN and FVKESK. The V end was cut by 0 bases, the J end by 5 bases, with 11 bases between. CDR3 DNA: TGTGCCAGCAGCCAAGATGATCGATCGGACGAGCAGTACTTC. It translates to CASSQDDRSDEQYF.

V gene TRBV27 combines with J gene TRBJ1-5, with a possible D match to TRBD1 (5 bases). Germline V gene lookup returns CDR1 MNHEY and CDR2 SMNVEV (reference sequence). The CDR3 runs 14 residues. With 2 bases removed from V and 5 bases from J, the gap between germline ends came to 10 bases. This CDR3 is CASSLGAGYQPQHF. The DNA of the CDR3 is TGTGCCAGCAGTTTAGGGGCAGGGTATCAGCCCCAGCATTTT.

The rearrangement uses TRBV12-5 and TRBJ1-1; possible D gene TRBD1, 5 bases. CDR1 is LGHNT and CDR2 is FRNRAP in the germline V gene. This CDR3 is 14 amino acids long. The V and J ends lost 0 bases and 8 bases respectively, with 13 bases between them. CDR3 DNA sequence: TGTGCTAGTGGTTTGGTAGGCGGGGCAGCCGAAGCTTTCTTT. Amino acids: CASGLVGGAAEAFF.

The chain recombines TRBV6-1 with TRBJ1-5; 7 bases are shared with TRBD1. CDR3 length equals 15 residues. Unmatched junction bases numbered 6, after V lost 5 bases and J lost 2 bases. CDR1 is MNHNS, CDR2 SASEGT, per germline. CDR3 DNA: TGTGCCAGCAGTCTTCACAGGGGAGGCAATCAGCCCCAGCATTTT. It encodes CASSLHRGGNQPQHF.

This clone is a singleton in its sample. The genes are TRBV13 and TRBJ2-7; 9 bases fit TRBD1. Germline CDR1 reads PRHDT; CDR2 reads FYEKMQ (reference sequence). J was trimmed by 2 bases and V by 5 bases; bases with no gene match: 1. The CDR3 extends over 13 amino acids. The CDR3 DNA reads TGTGCCAGCAGCCGGACAGGGGCCTACGAGCAGTACTTC. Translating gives CASSRTGAYEQYF. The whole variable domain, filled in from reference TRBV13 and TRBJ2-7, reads AAGVIQSPRHLIKEKRETATLKCYPIPRHDTVYWYQQGPGQDPQFLISFYEKMQSDKGSIPDRFSAQQFSDYHSELNMSSLELGDSALYFCASSRTGAYEQYFGPGTRLTVT.

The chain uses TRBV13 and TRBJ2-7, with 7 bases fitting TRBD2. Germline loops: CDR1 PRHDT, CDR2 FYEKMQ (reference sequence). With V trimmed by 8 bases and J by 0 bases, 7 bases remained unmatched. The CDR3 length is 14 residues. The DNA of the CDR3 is TGTGCCAGCGGGGGGGACGCCAACTCCTACGAGCAGTACTTC. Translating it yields CASGGDANSYEQYF.

The CDR3 spells CASSLLGQGGTYEQYF. CDR3 sequence (DNA): TGTGCCAGCAGCTTGCTTGGACAGGGGGGAACCTACGAGCAGTACTTC. The chain links TRBV5-5 to TRBJ2-7; 10 bases line up with TRBD1. The CDR3 length is 16 residues. Germline lookup yields CDR1 SGHKS and CDR2 YYEKEE (reference sequence). V was clipped by 1 base and J by 2 bases; unmatched bases: 6.